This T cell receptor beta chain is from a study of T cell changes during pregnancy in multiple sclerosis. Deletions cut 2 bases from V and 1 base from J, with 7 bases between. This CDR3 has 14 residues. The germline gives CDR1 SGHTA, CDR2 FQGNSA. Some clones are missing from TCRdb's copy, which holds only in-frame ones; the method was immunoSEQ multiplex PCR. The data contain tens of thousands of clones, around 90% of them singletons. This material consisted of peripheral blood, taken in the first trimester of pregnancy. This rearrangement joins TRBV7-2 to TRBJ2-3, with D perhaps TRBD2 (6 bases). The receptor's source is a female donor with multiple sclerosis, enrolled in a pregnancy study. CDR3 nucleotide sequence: TGTGCCAGCAGCTTAAGGAGGGGCACAGATACGCAGTATTTT. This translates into CASSLRRGTDTQYF.